A selection of T cell receptor beta chains follows, all from one sample in a study of blood T cell repertoires in COVID-19. Method: immunoSEQ multiplex PCR; TCRdb's copy keeps in-frame clones and lacks some. Among more than 350,000 clones, 80% to 90% were seen once, and the ten largest hold approximately 3%. Sequenced material: peripheral blood. The receptors derive from a woman aged 25 to 45 with COVID-19, enrolled during active disease. The CDR3 runs from the conserved cysteine through the conserved F or W.

j_call: TRBJ2-5
v_call: TRBV29-1
cdr3_aa: CSVRRDRGLIQETQYF

j_call: TRBJ2-1
v_call: TRBV6-5
cdr3_aa: CASRTGALSEQFF

j_call: TRBJ2-1
v_call: TRBV5-1
cdr3_aa: CASSLSGGTYNEQFF

j_call: TRBJ2-2
v_call: TRBV21-1
cdr3_aa: CANLRDRVKGGELFF

j_call: TRBJ2-1
v_call: TRBV9
cdr3_aa: CASSHLSDGLARDNEQFF

j_call: TRBJ2-7
v_call: TRBV24-1
cdr3_aa: CATSDTGTPYEQYF

j_call: TRBJ2-1
v_call: TRBV6-2/TRBV6-3
cdr3_aa: CASSFLADNEQFF

j_call: TRBJ2-3
v_call: TRBV12-5
cdr3_aa: CASGRGTSGTARDTQYF

j_call: TRBJ1-6
v_call: TRBV25-1
cdr3_aa: CASGDLYNSPLHF

j_call: TRBJ1-1
v_call: TRBV28
cdr3_aa: CASSLMQGGNTEAFF

j_call: TRBJ2-1
v_call: TRBV19
cdr3_aa: CASNIGLAGDNEQFF

j_call: TRBJ2-7
v_call: TRBV10-3
cdr3_aa: CAISENLEGEQYF

j_call: TRBJ1-4
v_call: TRBV5-6
cdr3_aa: CASSLAIRGRDEKLFF

j_call: TRBJ2-5
v_call: TRBV29-1
cdr3_aa: CSVEGGQGFQETQYF

j_call: TRBJ1-6
v_call: TRBV6-2/TRBV6-3
cdr3_aa: CASSISRVGNSPLHF

j_call: TRBJ1-1
v_call: TRBV10-3
cdr3_aa: CAIQEGMNTEAFF

j_call: TRBJ2-1
v_call: TRBV2
cdr3_aa: CASSRLAGVGQFF

j_call: TRBJ2-2
v_call: TRBV10-3
cdr3_aa: CAISARGGELFF

j_call: TRBJ2-6
v_call: TRBV28
cdr3_aa: CASRRQGAYVSGANVLTF

j_call: TRBJ2-5
v_call: TRBV18
cdr3_aa: CASSRSTSGGWGETQYF

j_call: TRBJ1-1
v_call: TRBV10-3
cdr3_aa: CAISESTGNTEAFF

j_call: TRBJ2-7
v_call: TRBV4-1
cdr3_aa: CASSQEVPGTYEQYF

j_call: TRBJ2-3
v_call: TRBV5-4
cdr3_aa: CASEGMGAGGTDTQYF

j_call: TRBJ2-5
v_call: TRBV7-2
cdr3_aa: CASTRSTSGGAGETQYF

j_call: TRBJ2-1
v_call: TRBV11-2
cdr3_aa: CASSSGTGFWYEQFF

j_call: TRBJ1-5
v_call: TRBV19
cdr3_aa: CASSIPGNNQPQHF

j_call: TRBJ1-2
v_call: TRBV12-1
cdr3_aa: CASSFAQGAHGYTF

j_call: TRBJ2-1
v_call: TRBV7-2
cdr3_aa: CASSLAAGGILYNEQFF

j_call: TRBJ1-2
v_call: TRBV11-2
cdr3_aa: CASSLQWDYGYTF

j_call: TRBJ2-5
v_call: TRBV6-2/TRBV6-3
cdr3_aa: CASSLGLGAVLSGSETQYF

j_call: TRBJ2-5
v_call: TRBV5-8
cdr3_aa: CASSLGAGGQQETQYF

j_call: TRBJ2-3
v_call: TRBV24-1
cdr3_aa: CATSDPGGGGTDTQYF

j_call: TRBJ1-1
v_call: TRBV6-5
cdr3_aa: CATKGSGQGVSEAFF

j_call: TRBJ1-6
v_call: TRBV6-2/TRBV6-3
cdr3_aa: CASSYGVGGHYNSPLHF

j_call: TRBJ2-5
v_call: TRBV4-3
cdr3_aa: CASSQGVGVGQETQYF

j_call: TRBJ2-5
v_call: TRBV11-2
cdr3_aa: CASTKIRGDEETQYF

j_call: TRBJ1-1
v_call: TRBV28
cdr3_aa: CASSSIEAPNTEAFF

j_call: TRBJ2-3
v_call: TRBV2
cdr3_aa: CASRATGADTQYF

j_call: TRBJ1-1
v_call: TRBV12-5
cdr3_aa: CASGASVEAFF

j_call: TRBJ2-1
v_call: TRBV7-2
cdr3_aa: CASTSNPRGRAGEQFF

j_call: TRBJ2-5
v_call: TRBV5-4
cdr3_aa: CASSRQDQETQYF

j_call: TRBJ1-4
v_call: TRBV7-9
cdr3_aa: CASSQDRDADEKLFF

j_call: TRBJ1-4
v_call: TRBV4-1
cdr3_aa: CASSPRGDATNEKLFF

j_call: TRBJ2-7
v_call: TRBV10-2
cdr3_aa: CASSDREIAQYF

j_call: TRBJ2-7
v_call: TRBV6-5
cdr3_aa: CASTRTVGSYEQYF

j_call: TRBJ2-7
v_call: TRBV5-1
cdr3_aa: CASSSTYEQYF

j_call: TRBJ2-1
v_call: TRBV5-1
cdr3_aa: CASSPERPDNEQFF

j_call: TRBJ2-1
v_call: TRBV19
cdr3_aa: CASSPARGGKNNEQFF

j_call: TRBJ2-1
v_call: TRBV28
cdr3_aa: CASSLTGSRNEQFF

j_call: TRBJ2-3
v_call: TRBV24-1
cdr3_aa: CATSRDRSHSTDTQYF

j_call: TRBJ2-2
v_call: TRBV7-9
cdr3_aa: CASSLAKWTGAANTGELFF

j_call: TRBJ2-1
v_call: TRBV2
cdr3_aa: CASSGLGNEQFF

j_call: TRBJ2-5
v_call: TRBV6-2/TRBV6-3
cdr3_aa: CASSYSRLAGAGQETQYF

j_call: TRBJ2-1
v_call: TRBV19
cdr3_aa: CASRSGRLFNEQFF

j_call: TRBJ2-5
v_call: TRBV4-1
cdr3_aa: CASSLVGLETQYF

j_call: TRBJ1-1
v_call: TRBV12-3/TRBV12-4
cdr3_aa: CASIRGVGEAFF

j_call: TRBJ2-6
v_call: TRBV7-2
cdr3_aa: CASSLVWDTLPSGANVLTF

j_call: TRBJ1-6
v_call: TRBV3-1/TRBV3-2
cdr3_aa: CASSPRDRNSPLHF

j_call: TRBJ2-2
v_call: TRBV27
cdr3_aa: CASSRRLAGATGELFF

j_call: TRBJ2-7
v_call: TRBV25-1
cdr3_aa: CASSEVGLGGEQYF